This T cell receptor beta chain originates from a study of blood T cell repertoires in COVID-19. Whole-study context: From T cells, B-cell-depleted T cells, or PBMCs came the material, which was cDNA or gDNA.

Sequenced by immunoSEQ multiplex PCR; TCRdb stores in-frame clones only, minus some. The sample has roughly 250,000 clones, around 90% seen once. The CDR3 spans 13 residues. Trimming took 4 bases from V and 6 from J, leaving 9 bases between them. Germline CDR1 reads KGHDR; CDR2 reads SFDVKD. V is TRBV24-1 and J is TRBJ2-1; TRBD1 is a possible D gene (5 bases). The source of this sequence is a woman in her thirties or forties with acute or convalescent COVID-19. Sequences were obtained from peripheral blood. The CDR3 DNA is TGTGCCACCAGTGACTCAGGGTTCAATGAGCAGTTCTTC. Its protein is CATSDSGFNEQFF.